These 16 T cell receptor beta chains came from one sample sequenced in a study of metastatic and nonmetastatic thyroid tumors. MiXCR re-clonotyped the PCR reads for TCRdb. The repertoire has about 2,900 clones, less than 45% of them found once; the top ten carry less than 25%. Among the patients, none had received any treatment before thyroid surgery. Sample: tumor tissue. The receptor set was obtained from a female donor with papillary thyroid cancer or a benign thyroid nodule (not recorded which). Some clones in this sample may be carry-over from other donors' samples.

The chain combines TRBV20-1 with TRBJ1-1, with 7 positions matching TRBD1. The CDR3 runs to 14 residues. With V trimmed by 5 bases and J by 9 bases, 15 bases remained unmatched. Germline V gene lookup returns CDR1 DFQATT and CDR2 SNEGSKA (reference sequence). The CDR3 DNA reads TGCAGTGCTTCCCGGACGGAACAGGGGCGAAAAGCTTTCTTT. Its translation: CSASRTEQGRKAFF.

This rearrangement joins TRBV20-1 to TRBJ1-1; 10 nucleotides match TRBD1. The CDR3 extends over 15 amino acids. V lost 6 bases to trimming and J lost 3 bases; unmatched junction nucleotides: 10. Germline V gene lookup returns CDR1 DFQATT and CDR2 SNEGSKA (reference sequence). Written as DNA, the CDR3 is TGCAGTGCACACGACTCCGGGACAGGGGACACTGAAGCTTTCTTT. It encodes CSAHDSGTGDTEAFF.

The V gene is TRBV6-1, the J gene TRBJ2-2; D might be TRBD1 or TRBD2, each matching 5 bases. Germline V gives CDR1 MNHNS, CDR2 SASEGT. The V end lost 5 bases, the J end lost 5 bases, and 18 bases lay between the germline ends. The CDR3 consists of 16 residues. The CDR3 coding sequence is TGTGCCAGCAGTCGAAGTCCCGGGACGGGGACCGGGGAGCTGTTTTTT. As protein: CASSRSPGTGTGELFF.

The rearrangement uses TRBV2 and TRBJ2-7; D not certain. This CDR3 has 13 amino acids. Germline loops: CDR1 SNHLY, CDR2 FYNNEI. Between the trimmed V and J ends, which lost 6 bases and 2 bases, there was a span of 11 bases. As DNA, the CDR3 is TGTGCCAGCAGACCCGACTCCACCTACGAGCAGTACTTC. Protein product: CASRPDSTYEQYF.

In this sample, this clone turned up a few times. This CDR3 reads CASSLGTTRSMNTGELFF. DNA of the CDR3: TGTGCCAGCAGTTTAGGAACTACAAGGTCAATGAACACCGGGGAGCTGTTTTTT. V gene TRBV27 combines with J gene TRBJ2-2, with no clear D. CDR1 is MNHEY and CDR2 is SMNVEV in the germline V gene (reference sequence). V dropped 2 bases and J dropped 1 base, with 17 bases sitting between them. This CDR3 comprises 18 residues.

In its sample, this clone was seen a few times. The junction and the germline gene differ at one end; a read error may be behind it. This chain links TRBV28 with TRBJ2-7; 8 nucleotides align to TRBD2. Germline assignment: CDR1 MDHEN and CDR2 SYDVKM. The CDR3 length is 15 residues. CDR3 sequence reads: CASSLRSGRGSEQYF. The CDR3 bases are TGTGCCAGTAGTTTACGGTCCGGGAGGGGCTCTGAGCAGTACTTC. Combining the CDR3 with reference TRBV28 and TRBJ2-7 gives the whole variable domain DVKVTQSSRYLVKRTGEKVFLECVQDMDHENMFWYRQDPGLGLRLIYFSYDVKMKEKGDIPEGYSVSREKKERFSLILESASTNQTSMYLCASSLRSGRGSEQYFGPGTRLTVT.

This clone appeared a few times. The genes are TRBV27 and TRBJ2-5, with a possible D match to TRBD1 (6 bases). The CDR3 loop spans 14 amino acids. CDR1 and CDR2 (germline): MNHEY, SMNVEV (reference sequence). Trimming removed 0 bases at V and 4 bases at J, with 9 bases between. The CDR3 loop is CASSLSDRSETQYF. CDR3 nucleotides: TGTGCCAGCAGTTTATCGGACAGATCAGAGACCCAGTACTTC.

A few counts support this clone. This chain joins TRBV19 and TRBJ2-3, with D perhaps matching TRBD1 (5 bases). V was shortened by 4 bases and J by 9 bases, with 14 bases between the two germline ends. The CDR3 covers 13 residues. Germline-derived CDR1 and CDR2 are LNHDA and SQIVND (reference sequence). The CDR3 loop is CASSTTQEKTQYF. CDR3 nucleotides: TGTGCCAGTAGTACCACACAGGAGAAAACGCAGTATTTT.

The gene calls are TRBV28 and TRBJ1-4, with 7 nucleotides matching TRBD1. The V gene's germline CDR1 is MDHEN and CDR2 SYDVKM. The CDR3 consists of 15 residues. Trimming at V came to 3 bases and at J to 3 bases, leaving 4 bases not matched to a gene. CDR3: CASSLGQWANEKLFF. In DNA, the CDR3 is TGTGCCAGCAGTTTGGGACAGTGGGCTAATGAAAAACTGTTTTTT.

CDR3 residues: CASSLGGALTYEQYF. DNA for the CDR3: TGTGCCAGCAGTTTAGGGGGGGCCCTTACCTACGAGCAGTACTTC. J is TRBJ2-7 and V is TRBV12-3 or TRBV12-4, with D perhaps assigned TRBD1 or TRBD2 (6 bases each). The CDR3 is made up of 15 amino acids. Trimming took off 1 base at V and 2 bases at J, with 12 bases between the two ends.

The V and J genes are TRBV11-1 and TRBJ2-3; 10 bases fit TRBD2. J lost 6 bases, V lost 6 bases, and 9 bases had no gene match. The germline gives CDR1 SGHAT, CDR2 FQDESV (reference sequence). CDR3 length: 15 residues. The CDR3 DNA reads as TGTGCCAGCAGAAGACTAGCGGGCGGCGCGGATACGCAGTATTTT. This translates into CASRRLAGGADTQYF. The variable domain in full, completed from reference TRBV11-1 and TRBJ2-3, reads EAEVAQSPRYKITEKSQAVAFWCDPISGHATLYWYRQILGQGPELLVQFQDESVVDDSQLPKDRFSAERLKGVDSTLKIQPAELGDSAMYLCASRRLAGGADTQYFGPGTRLTVL.

The chain employs TRBV30 and TRBJ2-7, with D possibly TRBD1 on 6 matching bases. CDR3 length equals 13 residues. V was cut by 3 bases and J by 3 bases, with 12 bases left in between. Germline loops: CDR1 GTSNPN, CDR2 SVGIG (reference sequence). The chain's CDR3 is CAWSPGHYYEQYF. In DNA form, the CDR3 reads TGTGCCTGGAGCCCGGGACACTACTACGAGCAGTACTTC.

J is TRBJ1-2 and V is TRBV6-4; the D is unclear. Germline V gene sequence: CDR1 MRHNA, CDR2 SNTAGT. CDR3 length: 16 residues. V was pared by 6 bases and J by 3 bases, with 20 bases between. The CDR3 bases are TGTGCCAGCAGAGGACTAGGCGGGGATCAGGACTATGGCTACACCTTC. It is translated as CASRGLGGDQDYGYTF.

This clone is labeled as hyperexpanded. The CDR3 is CASSGGPSGKYEQYF. The CDR3 DNA is TGTGCCAGCAGTGGGGGACCGAGCGGAAAGTACGAGCAGTACTTC. The chain recombines TRBV25-1 with TRBJ2-7, with D possibly being TRBD1 or TRBD2 (5 bases each). The CDR3 has 15 residues. Germline-derived CDR1 and CDR2 are MGHDK and SYGVNS. Trimming took off 4 bases at V and 4 bases at J, with 17 bases between the two ends.

V usage is TRBV6-1 and J usage is TRBJ1-6; 7 nucleotides match TRBD1. CDR3 length equals 15 residues. The J segment lost 9 bases and the V segment lost 6 bases, leaving 11 bases of the junction unmatched. Germline CDR1 reads MNHNS; CDR2 reads SASEGT. In DNA form, the CDR3 reads TGTGCCAGCAGACCCCCCGGGACAGCCACTTCACCCCTCCACTTT. Its translation: CASRPPGTATSPLHF.

The chain combines TRBV11-2 with TRBJ2-7; TRBD2 is a possible D gene (6 bases). The V and J ends lost 5 bases and 2 bases respectively, with 16 bases between them. There are 15 residues in the CDR3. CDR1 SGHAT and CDR2 FQNNGV come from the germline V gene. CDR3 in amino acids: CASSETGTRTYEQYF. CDR3 nucleotide sequence: TGTGCCAGCAGCGAAACCGGGACTCGCACCTACGAGCAGTACTTC.